This note documents a single T cell receptor beta chain sequence. Its matching antigen is unknown. V lost 5 bases and J lost 5; bases outside the gene matches: 2. The CDR3 has 13 residues. Germline-derived CDR1 and CDR2 are SGHVS and FNYEAQ. This sample was included in a study of glioma-infiltrating T cells after dendritic cell vaccination. Study overall: Samples are from glioblastoma patients in Phase I and II dendritic cell vaccine trials. Study conclusions and caveats: Survival was not directly related to TCR clonality in these patients.

The PCR used 60 V beta and 13 J beta primers. Sequencing was performed with immunoSEQ multiplex PCR; in TCRdb, only in-frame clones are kept and a portion is missing. The repertoire holds about 92,000 clones, over 75% seen once, with approximately 15% in the top ten. Sequenced material: blood, taken before dendritic cell vaccination. The J gene is TRBJ2-7, the V gene TRBV7-6, with 11 bases identical to TRBD1. The receptor was derived from a human donor with glioblastoma. CDR3 loop: CASSRDRGDEQYF. In nucleotides, the CDR3 is TGTGCCAGCAGCAGGGACAGGGGGGACGAGCAGTACTTC.